A selection of T cell receptor beta chains follows, all from one sample in a study of T cell responses to AZD1222 COVID-19 vaccine. The repertoire was sequenced with immunoSEQ multiplex PCR; TCRdb's copy has only in-frame clones and lacks some. The table has 95,000 to 150,000 clones, around 92% seen once. The sequenced sample was peripheral blood, obtained on day 0 of AZD1222 vaccination. These receptors were obtained from an adult in good health. CDR3s include the opening cysteine and the closing phenylalanine or tryptophan. A D gene is named only where the DNA matches it firmly. Size values are once, few and many counts, or a class for expanded clones, and some rows have none.

d_gene,abundance,j_gene,v_gene,CDR3nt,CDR3aa
.,.,TRBJ1-1,TRBV6-5,TGTGCCAGCAGTCCATCGACAGGTGATAACACTGAAGCTTTCTTT,CASSPSTGDNTEAFF
.,.,TRBJ2-5,TRBV5-1,TGCGCCAGCAGCTTGGGGGGAGGCCAAGAGACCCAGTACTTC,CASSLGGGQETQYF
.,few,TRBJ1-1,TRBV5-4,TGTGCCAGCAGCTTGGGTCCGGGTGAAGCTTTCTTT,CASSLGPGEAFF
TRBD1,.,TRBJ1-1,TRBV18,TGTGCCAGCTCACCCACAACCGCTACGACAGGGCCGCCTGAAGCTTTCTTT,CASSPTTATTGPPEAFF
TRBD1,.,TRBJ2-2,TRBV18,TGTGCCAGCTCATCCGACAGGGGGAACACCGGGGAGCTGTTTTTT,CASSSDRGNTGELFF
.,.,TRBJ1-6,TRBV7-9,TGTGCCAGCAGCTTAGCGCGAAACAATTCACCCCTCCACTTT,CASSLARNNSPLHF
.,.,TRBJ2-1,TRBV6-4,TGTGCCAGCAGTGACTATGCAGGGTTCGGTGAGCAGTTCTTC,CASSDYAGFGEQFF
TRBD2,.,TRBJ2-7,TRBV6-5,TGTGCCAGCAGTTACCAGGGACTAGCGGGGTACGAGCAGTACTTC,CASSYQGLAGYEQYF
.,.,TRBJ1-2,TRBV18,TGTGCCAGCTCACCAGCGGACGTCAACTATGGCTACACCTTC,CASSPADVNYGYTF
.,.,TRBJ1-6,TRBV28,TGTGCCAGCAACCTTGGGGGCAGGGAACATTCACCCCTCCACTTT,CASNLGGREHSPLHF
.,.,TRBJ1-3,TRBV2,TGTGCCAGCAGGGGCAGCTCTGGAAACACCATATATTTT,CASRGSSGNTIYF
.,.,TRBJ2-1,TRBV15,TGTGCCACCCAAATTAGCGGTTCCTACAATGAGCAGTTCTTC,CATQISGSYNEQFF
TRBD2,.,TRBJ2-7,TRBV4-1,TGCGCCAGCAGCCTCAGTGGTGTAGCTAGCGGAAACTCCTACGAGCAGTACTTC,CASSLSGVASGNSYEQYF